The following is a T cell receptor beta chain sequence with its context. TCRdb keeps only in-frame clones here, not all; method: immunoSEQ multiplex PCR. The data hold approximately 150,000 clones, with 91% observed a single time. This entry belongs to a study of control samples from healthy donors and cancer patients. Germline V gene data show CDR1 as MNHEY and CDR2 as SVGAGI. V lost 9 bases and J lost 0, with 9 bases in between. The CDR3 length is 13 residues. The origin of this receptor is a young man in good health. The chain is built from TRBV6-5 and TRBJ2-1; D not resolved. The sample consisted of blood. The CDR3 reads CASGVGSYNEQFF. The CDR3 DNA follows: TGTGCCAGTGGTGTCGGCTCCTACAATGAGCAGTTCTTC.